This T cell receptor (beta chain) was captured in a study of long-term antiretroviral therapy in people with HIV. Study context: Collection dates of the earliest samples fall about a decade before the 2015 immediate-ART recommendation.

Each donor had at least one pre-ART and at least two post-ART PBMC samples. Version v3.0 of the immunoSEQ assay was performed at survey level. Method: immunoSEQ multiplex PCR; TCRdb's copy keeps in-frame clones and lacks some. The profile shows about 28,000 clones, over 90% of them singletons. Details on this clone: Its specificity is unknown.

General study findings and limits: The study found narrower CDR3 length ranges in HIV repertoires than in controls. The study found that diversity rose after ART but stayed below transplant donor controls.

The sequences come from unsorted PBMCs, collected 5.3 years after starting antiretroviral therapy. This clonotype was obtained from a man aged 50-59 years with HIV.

CDR3 in amino acids: CASSQESGTAIYQPQHF. The CDR3 region has the DNA TGCGCCAGCAGCCAAGAGAGTGGGACCGCGATATATCAGCCCCAGCATTTT. This rearrangement joins TRBV4-1 to TRBJ1-5, with D perhaps matching TRBD1 (5 bases). The CDR3 contains 17 residues. The germline V and J ends were trimmed by 0 bases and 5 bases, with 17 bases remaining between them. Germline CDR1 and CDR2: MGHRA and YSYEKL.